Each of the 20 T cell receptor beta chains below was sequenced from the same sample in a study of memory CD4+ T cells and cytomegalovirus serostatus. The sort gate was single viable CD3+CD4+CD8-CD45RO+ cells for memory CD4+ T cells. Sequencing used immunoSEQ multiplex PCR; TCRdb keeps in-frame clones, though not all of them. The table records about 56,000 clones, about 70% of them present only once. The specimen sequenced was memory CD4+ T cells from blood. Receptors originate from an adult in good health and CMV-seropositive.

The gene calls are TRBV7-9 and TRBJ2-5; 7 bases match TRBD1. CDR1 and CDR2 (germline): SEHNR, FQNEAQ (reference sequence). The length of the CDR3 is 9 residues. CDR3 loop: CASGGTQYF. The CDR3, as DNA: TGTGCTTCAGGGGGGACCCAGTACTTC.

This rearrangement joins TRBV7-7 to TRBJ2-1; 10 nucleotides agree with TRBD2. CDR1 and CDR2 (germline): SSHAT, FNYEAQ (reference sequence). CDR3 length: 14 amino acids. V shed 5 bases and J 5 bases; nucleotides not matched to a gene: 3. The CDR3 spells CASSQGLADNEQFF. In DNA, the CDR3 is TGTGCCAGCAGCCAAGGACTAGCGGACAATGAGCAGTTCTTC.

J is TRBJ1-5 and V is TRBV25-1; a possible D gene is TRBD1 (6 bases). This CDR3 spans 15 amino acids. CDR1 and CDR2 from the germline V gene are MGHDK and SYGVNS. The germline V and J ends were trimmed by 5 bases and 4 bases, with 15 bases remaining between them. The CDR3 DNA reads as TGTGCCAGCAGTCGGGGGCACAGGGTAAATCAGCCCCAGCATTTT. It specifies CASSRGHRVNQPQHF.

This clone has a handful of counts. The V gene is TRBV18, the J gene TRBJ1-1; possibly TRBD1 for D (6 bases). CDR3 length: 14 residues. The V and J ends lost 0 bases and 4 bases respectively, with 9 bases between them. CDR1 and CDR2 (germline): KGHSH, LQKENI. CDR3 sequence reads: CASSPPQGFTEAFF. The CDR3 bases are TGTGCCAGCTCACCACCGCAGGGGTTCACTGAAGCTTTCTTT.

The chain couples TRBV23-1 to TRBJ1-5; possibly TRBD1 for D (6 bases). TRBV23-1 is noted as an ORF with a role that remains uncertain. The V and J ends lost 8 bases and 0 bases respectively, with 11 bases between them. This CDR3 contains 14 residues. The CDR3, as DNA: TGCGCCAGCGACAGGACTTATAGCAATCAGCCCCAGCATTTT. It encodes CASDRTYSNQPQHF.

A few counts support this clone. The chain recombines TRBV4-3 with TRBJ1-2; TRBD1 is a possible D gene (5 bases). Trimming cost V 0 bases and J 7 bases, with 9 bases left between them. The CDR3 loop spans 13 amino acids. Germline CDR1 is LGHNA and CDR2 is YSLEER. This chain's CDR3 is CASSQDRGFGYTF. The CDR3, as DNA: TGCGCCAGCAGCCAAGATCGGGGGTTTGGCTACACCTTC.

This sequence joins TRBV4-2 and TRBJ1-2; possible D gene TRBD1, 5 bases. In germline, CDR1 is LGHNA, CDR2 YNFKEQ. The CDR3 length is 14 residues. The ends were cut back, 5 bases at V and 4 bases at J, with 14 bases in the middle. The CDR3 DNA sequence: TGTGCCAGCAGCAACCCCGGGGACCCCTATGGCTACACCTTC. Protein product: CASSNPGDPYGYTF.

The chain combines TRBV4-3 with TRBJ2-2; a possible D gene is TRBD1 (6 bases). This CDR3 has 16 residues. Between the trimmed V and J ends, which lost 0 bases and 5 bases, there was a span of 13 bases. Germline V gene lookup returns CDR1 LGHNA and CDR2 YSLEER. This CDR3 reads CASSQDPWQGTGELFF. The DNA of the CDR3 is TGCGCCAGCAGCCAAGATCCGTGGCAGGGGACCGGGGAGCTGTTTTTT.

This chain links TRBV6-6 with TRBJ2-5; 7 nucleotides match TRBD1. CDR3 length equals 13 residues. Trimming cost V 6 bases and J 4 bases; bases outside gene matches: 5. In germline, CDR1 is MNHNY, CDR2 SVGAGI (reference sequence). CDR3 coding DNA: TGTGCCAGCAGAAACAGGGGCTCAGAGACCCAGTACTTC. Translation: CASRNRGSETQYF.

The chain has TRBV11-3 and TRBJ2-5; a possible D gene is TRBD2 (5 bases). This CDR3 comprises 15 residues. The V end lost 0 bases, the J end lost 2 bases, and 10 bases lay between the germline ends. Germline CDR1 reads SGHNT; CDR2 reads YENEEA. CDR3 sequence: CASSLDGREQETQYF. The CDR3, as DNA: TGTGCCAGCAGCTTAGATGGGAGAGAGCAAGAGACCCAGTACTTC.

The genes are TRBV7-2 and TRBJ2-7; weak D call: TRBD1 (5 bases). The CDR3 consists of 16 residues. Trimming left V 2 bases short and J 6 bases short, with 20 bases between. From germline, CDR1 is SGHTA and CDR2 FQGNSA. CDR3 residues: CASSLIAHPTGTEQYF. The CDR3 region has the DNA TGTGCCAGCAGCTTAATCGCACACCCCACAGGAACCGAGCAGTACTTC.

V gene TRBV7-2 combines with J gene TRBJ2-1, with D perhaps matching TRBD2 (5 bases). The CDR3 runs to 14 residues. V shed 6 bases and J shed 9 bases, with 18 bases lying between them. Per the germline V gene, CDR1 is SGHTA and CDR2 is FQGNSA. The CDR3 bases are TGTGCCAGCAGTCACCCCGGGGTGGGATCTGAGCAGTTCTTC. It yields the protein CASSHPGVGSEQFF.

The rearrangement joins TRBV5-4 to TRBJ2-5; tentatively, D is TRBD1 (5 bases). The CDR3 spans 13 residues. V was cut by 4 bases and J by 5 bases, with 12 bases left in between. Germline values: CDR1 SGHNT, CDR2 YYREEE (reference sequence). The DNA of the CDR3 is TGTGCCAGCAGCGGGGCGGCGATCGAGACCCAGTACTTC. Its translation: CASSGAAIETQYF.

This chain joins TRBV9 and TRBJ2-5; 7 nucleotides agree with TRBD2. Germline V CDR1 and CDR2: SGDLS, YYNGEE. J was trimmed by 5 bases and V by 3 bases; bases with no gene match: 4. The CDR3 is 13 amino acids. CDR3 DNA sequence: TGTGCCAGCAGCGCCGGGACTACCGAGACCCAGTACTTC. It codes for CASSAGTTETQYF.

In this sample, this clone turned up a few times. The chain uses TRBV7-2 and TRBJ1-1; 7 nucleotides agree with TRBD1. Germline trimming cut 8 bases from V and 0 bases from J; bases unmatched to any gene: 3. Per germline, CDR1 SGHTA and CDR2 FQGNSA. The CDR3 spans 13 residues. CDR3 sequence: CASLGQLNTEAFF. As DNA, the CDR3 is TGTGCCAGCTTGGGACAGTTGAACACTGAAGCTTTCTTT.

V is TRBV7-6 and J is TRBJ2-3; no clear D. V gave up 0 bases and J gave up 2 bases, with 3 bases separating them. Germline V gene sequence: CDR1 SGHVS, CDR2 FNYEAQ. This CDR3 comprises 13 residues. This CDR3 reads CASSLAVTDTQYF. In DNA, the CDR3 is TGTGCCAGCAGCTTAGCTGTCACAGATACGCAGTATTTT.

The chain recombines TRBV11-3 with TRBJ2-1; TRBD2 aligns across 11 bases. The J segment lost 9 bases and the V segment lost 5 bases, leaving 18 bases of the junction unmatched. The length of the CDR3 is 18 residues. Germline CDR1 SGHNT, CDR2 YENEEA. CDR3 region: CASSNPKLAGDLMGEQFF. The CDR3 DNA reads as TGTGCCAGCAGCAACCCAAAACTAGCGGGGGACCTCATGGGTGAGCAGTTCTTC.

CDR3 coding DNA: TGCGCCAGCAGCTCGGTCCGGGATGAGCAGTACTTC. Its translation is CASSSVRDEQYF. This chain uses TRBV5-1 with TRBJ2-7; a possible D gene is TRBD2 (5 bases). The CDR3 has 12 residues. Germline V gene lookup returns CDR1 SGHRS and CDR2 YFSETQ. Trimming left V 3 bases short and J 7 bases short, with 11 bases between.

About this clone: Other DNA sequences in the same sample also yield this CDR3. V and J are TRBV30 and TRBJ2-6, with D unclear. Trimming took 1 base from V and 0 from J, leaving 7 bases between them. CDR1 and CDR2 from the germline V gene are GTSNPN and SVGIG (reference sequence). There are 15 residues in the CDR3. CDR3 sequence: CAWSAPYSGANVLTF. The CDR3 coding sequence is TGTGCCTGGAGTGCACCCTACTCTGGGGCCAACGTCCTGACTTTC.

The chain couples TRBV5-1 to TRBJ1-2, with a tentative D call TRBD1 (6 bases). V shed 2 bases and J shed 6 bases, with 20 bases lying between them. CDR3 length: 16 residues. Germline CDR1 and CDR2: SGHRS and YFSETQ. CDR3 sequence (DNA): TGCGCCAGCAGCTTTACCCCCGGGACATTGGGGGATGGCTACACCTTC. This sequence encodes CASSFTPGTLGDGYTF.